What follows describes a single TCR beta chain. The V gene's germline CDR1 is MNHEY and CDR2 SMNVEV (reference sequence). The CDR3 loop spans 16 amino acids. The V end was cut by 2 bases, the J end by 0 bases, with 13 bases between. This entry is derived from a study of blood T cell repertoires in COVID-19. Across the study: Samples of COVID-19 (acute and convalescent) were obtained from the United States, Italy and Spain. Nucleic acid was either cDNA or gDNA, and it came from T cells, B-cell-depleted T cells, or PBMCs.

Data came from immunoSEQ multiplex PCR; TCRdb stores just in-frame clones and leaves some out. The sample includes fewer than 300,000 clones, approximately 81% of them seen just once. Living in under 30 US areas, the participants were between roughly 18 and 95 years of age. Donors in Cohort 3 counted as recovered after two negative PCRs, clearance, or symptom resolution. What was sequenced was PBMCs or T cells enriched from blood (not recorded which). The origin of this receptor is a woman aged 45-65 years who had recovered from COVID-19. This sequence joins TRBV27 and TRBJ1-1; TRBD1 might be the D (6 bases). The CDR3 nucleotides are TGTGCCAGCAGTTTAGGTACAGGGTATTTGAACACTGAAGCTTTCTTT. Translation: CASSLGTGYLNTEAFF.